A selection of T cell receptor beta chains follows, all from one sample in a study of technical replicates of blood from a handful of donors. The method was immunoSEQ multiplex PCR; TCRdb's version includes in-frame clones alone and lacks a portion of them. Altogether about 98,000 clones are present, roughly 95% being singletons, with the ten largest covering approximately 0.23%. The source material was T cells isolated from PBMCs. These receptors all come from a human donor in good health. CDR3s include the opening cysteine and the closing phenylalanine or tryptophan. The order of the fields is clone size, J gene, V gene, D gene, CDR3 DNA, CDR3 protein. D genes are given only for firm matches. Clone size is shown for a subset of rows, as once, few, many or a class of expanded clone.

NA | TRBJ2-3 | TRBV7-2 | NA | TGTGCCAGCAGCTTGCCGCCGGGGGGCACAGATACGCAGTATTTT | CASSLPPGGTDTQYF
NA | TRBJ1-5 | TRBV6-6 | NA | TGTGCCAGCAGCAGGGGACCCTTCAATCAGCCCCAGCATTTT | CASSRGPFNQPQHF
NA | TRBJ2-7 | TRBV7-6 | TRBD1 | TGTGCCAGCAGCTATCGACAGGGCCTCCCCTACGAGCAGTACTTC | CASSYRQGLPYEQYF
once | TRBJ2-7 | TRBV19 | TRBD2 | TGTGCCAGTAGTATCCCTAGCGGGGGGAGGAACGAGCAGTACTTC | CASSIPSGGRNEQYF
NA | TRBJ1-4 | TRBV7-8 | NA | TGTGCCAGCAGCTTGGCCCCTAATGAAAAACTGTTTTTT | CASSLAPNEKLFF
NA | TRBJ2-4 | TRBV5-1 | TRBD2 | TGCGCCAGCAGCCTAGCGGGACTAGCGGAATTCCGGCTAGCCAAAAACATTCAGTACTTC | CASSLAGLAEFRLAKNIQYF
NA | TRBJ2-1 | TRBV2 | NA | TGTGCCAGCAGCGGACTATTCAATGAGCAGTTCTTC | CASSGLFNEQFF
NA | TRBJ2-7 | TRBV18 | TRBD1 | TGTGCCAGCTCCCGACAGGGGTCTATAAGCGAGCAGTACTTC | CASSRQGSISEQYF
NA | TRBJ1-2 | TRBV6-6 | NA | TGTGCCAGCACCGAATCGGCAGGGGTCCACACCTTC | CASTESAGVHTF
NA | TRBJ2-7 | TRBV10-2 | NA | TGCACCAGCAGTGAGGTCAGGATGAGCGAGCAGTACTTC | CTSSEVRMSEQYF
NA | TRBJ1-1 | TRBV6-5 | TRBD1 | TGTGCCAGCAGAGTGGGACAGGTGAACACTGAAGCTTTCTTT | CASRVGQVNTEAFF
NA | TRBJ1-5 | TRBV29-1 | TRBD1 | TGCAGCGTGGCGACAGGGGGCTATCAGCCCCAGCATTTT | CSVATGGYQPQHF
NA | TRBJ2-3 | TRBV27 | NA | TGTGCCAGCAGTTTTGACCCCCAAGACTCCACAGATACGCAGTATTTT | CASSFDPQDSTDTQYF
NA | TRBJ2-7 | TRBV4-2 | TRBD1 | TGTGCCAGCAGCCAAGAGACAGGGGTCTACGAGCAGTACTTC | CASSQETGVYEQYF
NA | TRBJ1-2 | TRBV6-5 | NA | TGTGCCAGCAGTCCCACAACCGGGAGGAACTATGGCTACACCTTC | CASSPTTGRNYGYTF
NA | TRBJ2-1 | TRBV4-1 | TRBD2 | TGCGCCAGCAGCCACCCTGGGACTAGCGGTGAGCAGTTCTTC | CASSHPGTSGEQFF
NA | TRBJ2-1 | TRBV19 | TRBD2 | TGTGCCAGTAGTCCCGGTAGCGGGCCCTACAATGAGCAGTTCTTC | CASSPGSGPYNEQFF
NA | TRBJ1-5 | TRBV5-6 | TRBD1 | TGTGCCAGCAGCCTCAGGCGAGGGCAGGGGGTCAATCAGCCCCAGCATTTT | CASSLRRGQGVNQPQHF
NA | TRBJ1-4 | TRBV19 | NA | TGTGCCAGTAGTATGAGGGCGCTGGATGAAAAACTGTTTTTT | CASSMRALDEKLFF
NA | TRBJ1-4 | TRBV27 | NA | TGTGCCAGCAGTTTATCCTCAGGGGTTAGGGAAAAACTGTTTTTT | CASSLSSGVREKLFF
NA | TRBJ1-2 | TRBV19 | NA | TGTGCCAGTAGTATGCGGGACTCCTTCGGCTATGGCTACACCTTC | CASSMRDSFGYGYTF
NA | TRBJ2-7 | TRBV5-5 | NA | TGTGCCAGCAGCTTGCCGGGGAGCGAACCTTACGAGCAGTACTTC | CASSLPGSEPYEQYF
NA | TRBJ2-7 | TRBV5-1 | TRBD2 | TGCGCCAGCAGCCTGGCTCCTCCGGGACCTCCCGGTGGCGGGAGCTACGAGCAGTACTTC | CASSLAPPGPPGGGSYEQYF
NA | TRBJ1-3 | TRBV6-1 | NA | TGTGCCAGCAGTCGGAGTGTCTCTGGAAACACCATATATTTT | CASSRSVSGNTIYF
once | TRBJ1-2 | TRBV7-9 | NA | TGTGCCAGCAGCTTAGGCCTCAGGGCGGACTATGGCTACACCTTC | CASSLGLRADYGYTF
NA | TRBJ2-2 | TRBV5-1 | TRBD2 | TGCGCCACCGACGCCGGGACTAGCGGAGGGAACACCGGGGAGCTGTTTTTT | CATDAGTSGGNTGELFF
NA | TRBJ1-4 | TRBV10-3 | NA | TGTGCCATCGGTTCAGAGGCAACTAATGAAAAACTGTTTTTT | CAIGSEATNEKLFF
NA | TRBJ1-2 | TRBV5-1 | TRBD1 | TGCGCCAGCAGCTTGGAAACCGGGACAGTTGATGGCTACACCTTC | CASSLETGTVDGYTF
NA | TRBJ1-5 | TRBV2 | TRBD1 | TGTGCCAGCTTGGACAGGGAATGGGGCAATCAGCCCCAGCATTTT | CASLDREWGNQPQHF
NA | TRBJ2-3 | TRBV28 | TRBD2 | TGTGCCAGCAGTTTCGGGGGGGATACGCAGTATTTT | CASSFGGDTQYF
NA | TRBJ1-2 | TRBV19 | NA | TGTGCCAGTAGTATACCGGGACAACGTAGCGGCTACACCTTC | CASSIPGQRSGYTF
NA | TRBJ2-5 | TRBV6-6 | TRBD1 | TGTGCCAGCAGTTACCGGGACAGGGAAGAGACCCAGTACTTC | CASSYRDREETQYF
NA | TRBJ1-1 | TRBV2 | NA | TGTGCCAGCAGTGATCCCGGAGGCAGGCGGATGAACACTGAAGCTTTCTTT | CASSDPGGRRMNTEAFF